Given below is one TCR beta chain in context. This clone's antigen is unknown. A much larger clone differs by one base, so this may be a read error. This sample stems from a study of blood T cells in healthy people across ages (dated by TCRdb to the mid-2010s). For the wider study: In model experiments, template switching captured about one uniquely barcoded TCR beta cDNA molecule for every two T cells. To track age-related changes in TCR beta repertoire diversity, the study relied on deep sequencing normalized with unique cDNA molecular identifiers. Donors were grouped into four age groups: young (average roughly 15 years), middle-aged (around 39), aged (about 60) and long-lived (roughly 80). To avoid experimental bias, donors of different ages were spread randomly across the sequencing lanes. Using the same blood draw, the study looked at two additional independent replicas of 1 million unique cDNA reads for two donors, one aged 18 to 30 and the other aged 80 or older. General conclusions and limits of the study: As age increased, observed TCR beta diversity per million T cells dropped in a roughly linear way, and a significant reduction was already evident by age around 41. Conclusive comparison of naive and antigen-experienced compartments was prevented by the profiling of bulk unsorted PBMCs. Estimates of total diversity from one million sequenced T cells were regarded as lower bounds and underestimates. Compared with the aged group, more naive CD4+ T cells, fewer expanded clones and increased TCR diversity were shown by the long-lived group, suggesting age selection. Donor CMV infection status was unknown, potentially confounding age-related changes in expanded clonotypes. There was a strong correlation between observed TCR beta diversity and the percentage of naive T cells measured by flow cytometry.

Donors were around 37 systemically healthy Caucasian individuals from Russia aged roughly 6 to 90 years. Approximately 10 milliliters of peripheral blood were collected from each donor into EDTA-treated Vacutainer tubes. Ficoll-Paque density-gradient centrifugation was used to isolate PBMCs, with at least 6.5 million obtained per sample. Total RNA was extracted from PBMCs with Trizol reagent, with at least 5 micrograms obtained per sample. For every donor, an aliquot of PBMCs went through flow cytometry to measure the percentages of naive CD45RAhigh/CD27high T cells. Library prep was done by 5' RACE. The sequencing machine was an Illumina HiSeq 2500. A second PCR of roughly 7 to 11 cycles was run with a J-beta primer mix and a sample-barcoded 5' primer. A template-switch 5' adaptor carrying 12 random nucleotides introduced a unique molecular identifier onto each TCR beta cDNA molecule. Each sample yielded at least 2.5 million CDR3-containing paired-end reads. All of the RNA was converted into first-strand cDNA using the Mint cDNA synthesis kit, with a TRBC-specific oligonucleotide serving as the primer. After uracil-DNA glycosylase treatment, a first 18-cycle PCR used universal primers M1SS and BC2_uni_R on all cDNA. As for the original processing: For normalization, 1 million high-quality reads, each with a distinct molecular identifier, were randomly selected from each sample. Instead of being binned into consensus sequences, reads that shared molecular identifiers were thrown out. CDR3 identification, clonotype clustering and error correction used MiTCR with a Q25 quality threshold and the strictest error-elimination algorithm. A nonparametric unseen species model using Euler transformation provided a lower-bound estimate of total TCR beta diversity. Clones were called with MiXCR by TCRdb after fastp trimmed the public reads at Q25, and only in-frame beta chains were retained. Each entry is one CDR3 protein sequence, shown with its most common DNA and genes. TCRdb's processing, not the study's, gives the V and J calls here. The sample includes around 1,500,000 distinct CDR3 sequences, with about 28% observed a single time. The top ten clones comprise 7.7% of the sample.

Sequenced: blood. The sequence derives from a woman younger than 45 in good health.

The CDR3 in this case is CSAAPEDGGYNNEQFF. The nucleotide sequence is given as TGCAGCGCTGCCCCGGAGGACGGGGGGTATAACAATGAGCAGTTCTTC. The chain was built from TRBV29-1 and TRBJ2-1, with 7 junctional bases fitting TRBD2. From the cysteine through the phenylalanine, the CDR3 covers 16 amino acids. Only CDR3 DNA remains: 48 bases, in frame from the first base. For this chain, trimming is 7 bases at the V end and 5 bases at the J end, and the number of junction bases without a gene match is 17. Via the germline V gene, CDR1 is SQVTM and CDR2 ANQGSEA.